The rows below give T cell receptor beta chains drawn from one sample of a study of molecular identifiers for immune sequencing clone quantification. TCRdb used MiXCR to reprocess the PCR reads, holding one entry per CDR3 protein. The table includes about 320,000 distinct CDR3 sequences, under 25% detected once. Sequencing was performed on naive CD8+ T cells from blood, with Jurkat cell RNA spiked in. All receptors derive from a human donor in good health. Some libraries in this study had Jurkat cell RNA spiked in. CDR3s include the opening cysteine and the closing phenylalanine or tryptophan. Fields, in order: clone size, V gene, D gene, J gene, CDR3 DNA, CDR3 protein. The D gene is left open where the match is weak. Size values are once, few and many counts, or a class for expanded clones, and some rows have none.

few	TRBV7-2	.	TRBJ2-7	TGTGCCAGCAGCTTACCCCCCCGATCTGAGCAGTACTTC	CASSLPPRSEQYF
.	TRBV4-1	TRBD1	TRBJ1-2	TGCGCCAGCAGCCAGTGGACAGGGTCTGACTATGGCTACACCTTC	CASSQWTGSDYGYTF
many	TRBV7-6	TRBD2	TRBJ2-3	TGTGCCAGCAGCTTAGGGGCGGGGGTAACAGATACGCAGTATTTT	CASSLGAGVTDTQYF
many	TRBV27	.	TRBJ2-7	TGTGCCAGCAGTCCAGGGACCCAATTGAGCGAGCAGTACTTC	CASSPGTQLSEQYF
many	TRBV5-1	.	TRBJ2-7	TGCGCCAGCAGCGCCGACTACCATTACGAGCAGTACTTC	CASSADYHYEQYF
few	TRBV4-3	.	TRBJ2-3	TGCGCCAGCAGCCAGACTACAGGGTACGCAGATACGCAGTATTTT	CASSQTTGYADTQYF
.	TRBV7-9	TRBD1	TRBJ2-5	TGTGCCAGCAGCTCACGGACAGGGCCCTCGGAGACCCAGTACTTC	CASSSRTGPSETQYF
many	TRBV19	TRBD1	TRBJ2-2	TGTGCCAGTAGTATAGATGCGACAGGGATAAACACCGGGGAGCTGTTTTTT	CASSIDATGINTGELFF
few	TRBV3-1	.	TRBJ2-5	TGTGCCAGCAGCCAAGATACCTTAAGGATCGAGACACAAGAGACCCAGTACTTC	CASSQDTLRIETQETQYF
many	TRBV28	.	TRBJ2-7	TGTGCCAGCAGTCCGGACAGCGACTACGAGCAGTACTTC	CASSPDSDYEQYF
.	TRBV5-1	.	TRBJ1-2	TGCGCCAGCAGCTCAGAGATGCAGGAGAGCTATGGCTACACCTTC	CASSSEMQESYGYTF
few	TRBV28	.	TRBJ2-1	TGTGCCAGCAGTTTTGTCAGAAACAATGAGCAGTTCTTC	CASSFVRNNEQFF
.	TRBV19	.	TRBJ1-2	TGTGCCAGTAGTGTGACAGGAACTAACTATGGCTACACCTTC	CASSVTGTNYGYTF
.	TRBV13	TRBD1	TRBJ1-5	TGTGCCAGCAGCCCCGAACAGGGGGTCTCGCCCCAGCATTTT	CASSPEQGVSPQHF
few	TRBV4-3	TRBD2	TRBJ2-2	TGCGCCAGCAGCCAGGGGACTAGCGGGAGAAGAACCGGGGAGCTGTTTTTT	CASSQGTSGRRTGELFF
.	TRBV7-9	.	TRBJ1-1	TGTGCCAGCAGCTTAGAGGGGGGTTCGAGCACTGAAGCTTTCTTT	CASSLEGGSSTEAFF
many	TRBV13	.	TRBJ1-1	TGTGCCAGCAGCTTAGGAGGGCCGGGTGAAGCTTTCTTT	CASSLGGPGEAFF
many	TRBV27	.	TRBJ2-3	TGTGCCAGCAGTTTGGTCCCGGGAGCCACAGATACGCAGTATTTT	CASSLVPGATDTQYF